This section outlines one TCR beta chain sequence together with its context. The CDR3 is made up of 15 amino acids. Germline CDR1 is MNHNY and CDR2 is SVGAGI (reference sequence). Trimming removed 5 bases at V and 0 bases at J, with 13 bases between. The sample is drawn from a study of blood T cell repertoires in COVID-19. Authors' analysis steps: For nucleated cells, counts were estimated from reference gene primer amplification. Using immunoSEQ multiplex PCR, the repertoire was profiled, and TCRdb retains in-frame clones only, with some absent. The DNA was the basis for D and trimming; V, J and clone size are from that table. The sample holds 30,000 to 45,000 clones, approximately 86% seen once.

Sequenced sample: peripheral blood. This chain connects TRBV6-6 to TRBJ1-2, with a possible D match to TRBD1 (5 bases). The sequence was obtained from a human donor in a cohort sampled during active COVID-19. CDR3 residues: CASSPNQGSNYGYTF. The CDR3 coding sequence is TGTGCCAGCAGTCCCAACCAGGGTTCTAACTATGGCTACACCTTC.